These T cell receptor beta chains were read from a single sample in a study of T cell responses to AZD1222 COVID-19 vaccine. Clones were read by immunoSEQ multiplex PCR, and TCRdb kept only the in-frame ones, dropping some. The sample consists of about 150,000 clones, 87% of them appearing once. The sequenced sample was peripheral blood, obtained 28 days after the second AZD1222 dose. These receptors all stem from an adult who received the AZD1222 COVID-19 vaccine. CDR3s include the opening cysteine and the closing phenylalanine or tryptophan. Fields, in order: J gene, V gene, CDR3 length, D gene, clone size, CDR3 protein, CDR3 DNA. The D gene is left open where the match is weak. Some rows mark clone size as missing; the rest say once, few, many or name a class of expanded clone.

TRBJ2-1 TRBV3-1/TRBV3-2 13 NA NA CASSQVRAAAQFF TGTGCCAGCAGCCAAGTGAGGGCAGCGGCGCAGTTCTTC
TRBJ2-7 TRBV4-2 16 NA NA CASSQDLEDPRGEQYF TGTGCCAGCAGCCAAGATTTAGAGGACCCTCGGGGCGAGCAGTACTTC
TRBJ1-2 TRBV5-6 13 NA once CASSWTGASGYTF TGTGCCAGCAGCTGGACCGGAGCCTCTGGCTACACCTTC
TRBJ1-5 TRBV12-5 14 NA NA CASGLVPGYQPQHF TGTGCTAGTGGTTTGGTACCCGGCTATCAGCCCCAGCATTTT
TRBJ1-5 TRBV28 13 NA NA CASSLQTASAQHF TGTGCCAGCAGTTTGCAGACAGCCTCAGCCCAGCATTTT
TRBJ2-3 TRBV28 15 TRBD2 NA CASSIREGGADTQYF TGTGCCAGCAGTATTCGGGAGGGCGGGGCAGATACGCAGTATTTT
TRBJ2-1 TRBV28 15 NA NA CASSPGGISYNEQFF TGTGCCAGCAGTCCGGGGGGCATCTCCTACAATGAGCAGTTCTTC
TRBJ1-1 TRBV29-1 11 NA NA CSVVGHTEAFF TGCAGCGTTGTAGGGCACACTGAAGCTTTCTTT
TRBJ1-4 TRBV28 12 NA once CASNLSGEKLFF TGTGCCAGCAACTTGTCGGGTGAAAAACTGTTTTTT
TRBJ2-2 TRBV6-5 16 NA NA CASSYSGVPGAGELFF TGTGCCAGCAGTTACTCGGGGGTTCCGGGAGCCGGGGAGCTGTTTTTT
TRBJ1-2 TRBV30 13 TRBD1 NA CAWRTGGVYGYTF TGTGCCTGGAGGACAGGGGGCGTCTATGGCTACACCTTC
TRBJ2-3 TRBV6-2/TRBV6-3 12 NA NA CASSLAADTQYF TGTGCCAGCAGTTTAGCCGCAGATACGCAGTATTTT
TRBJ2-1 TRBV4-1 16 NA NA CASSQAARLPGNEQFF TGCGCCAGCAGCCAAGCGGCCCGACTACCTGGGAATGAGCAGTTCTTC
TRBJ2-7 TRBV5-4 15 TRBD2 NA CASSPNLLASHEQYF TGTGCCAGCAGCCCCAACTTACTAGCGAGCCACGAGCAGTACTTC
TRBJ1-5 TRBV19 13 NA NA CASNNRDNQPQHF TGTGCCAGCAATAACAGGGACAATCAGCCCCAGCATTTT
TRBJ2-4 TRBV5-1 13 TRBD1 NA CASSLDRGSIQYF TGCGCCAGCAGCTTGGACAGGGGAAGCATTCAGTACTTC
TRBJ2-2 TRBV6-2/TRBV6-3 17 TRBD1 once CASNYEPGQGFTGELFF TGTGCCAGCAATTACGAACCGGGACAGGGATTTACCGGGGAGCTGTTTTTT
TRBJ2-7 TRBV5-5 15 TRBD1 NA CASSLRLTGGCEQYF TGTGCCAGCAGCTTAAGGCTTACAGGGGGCTGCGAGCAGTACTTC
TRBJ2-3 TRBV5-6 16 TRBD2 NA CASSTELAVRTDTQYF TGTGCCAGCAGCACCGAGCTAGCGGTCCGCACAGATACGCAGTATTTT
TRBJ2-5 TRBV29-1 13 NA NA CSVRGPNQETQYF TGCAGCGTTCGGGGGCCGAACCAAGAGACCCAGTACTTC
TRBJ1-6 TRBV18 15 TRBD1 NA CASSPQGAQASPLHF TGTGCCAGCTCACCACAGGGGGCGCAGGCTTCACCCCTCCACTTT
TRBJ1-2 TRBV5-1 13 NA NA CASSLNSGYGYTF TGCGCCAGCAGCTTGAACAGCGGCTATGGCTACACCTTC
TRBJ1-5 TRBV2 13 NA NA CASSRLSNQPQHF TGTGCCAGCAGTCGACTCAGCAATCAGCCCCAGCATTTT
TRBJ2-7 TRBV28 14 NA NA CASTPWAGNYEQYF TGTGCCAGCACCCCTTGGGCGGGGAACTACGAGCAGTACTTC
TRBJ2-3 TRBV27 15 NA NA CASSFVGGNTDTQYF TGTGCCAGCAGTTTCGTAGGGGGGAACACAGATACGCAGTATTTT
TRBJ1-5 TRBV15 15 NA NA CATSRERQGVEPQHF TGTGCCACCAGCAGAGAGAGGCAGGGAGTGGAGCCCCAGCATTTT
TRBJ2-1 TRBV2 14 NA NA CASSDRQVDNEQFF TGTGCCAGCAGTGATAGACAGGTTGACAATGAGCAGTTCTTC
TRBJ2-7 TRBV18 14 TRBD1 NA CASSPLRQGYEQYF TGTGCCAGCTCACCACTGCGACAGGGCTACGAGCAGTACTTC
TRBJ2-1 TRBV3-1/TRBV3-2 13 NA NA CASSQERRNEQFF TGTGCCAGCAGCCAAGAGAGGAGGAATGAGCAGTTCTTC
TRBJ2-4 TRBV5-4 14 TRBD1 NA CASREAGGKGIQYF TGTGCCAGCAGGGAAGCAGGGGGTAAGGGCATTCAGTACTTC